These 7 T cell receptor beta chains were sequenced from one sample in a study of blood T cell repertoires in COVID-19. Produced via immunoSEQ multiplex PCR; TCRdb's table is partial and in-frame only. The data show 150,000 to 200,000 clones, roughly 87% seen once. The specimen was peripheral blood. These receptors all stem from a woman aged 50 to 60 with acute or convalescent COVID-19.

The chain carries TRBV14 and TRBJ1-4; 9 nucleotides agree with TRBD1. With V trimmed by 3 bases and J by 2 bases, 4 bases remained unmatched. The CDR3 has 16 residues. Germline V gives CDR1 SGHDN, CDR2 FVKESK. CDR3 sequence (DNA): TGTGCCAGCAGCCATAGAGGGACAGGGACTAATGAAAAACTGTTTTTT. Amino acids: CASSHRGTGTNEKLFF.

The chain carries TRBV27 and TRBJ2-3; D is ambiguous. Trimming cost V 3 bases and J 4 bases, with 14 bases left between them. The V gene's germline CDR1 is MNHEY and CDR2 SMNVEV (reference sequence). The CDR3 has 15 residues. CDR3 protein: CASSFVPVPPDTQYF. The CDR3 bases are TGTGCCAGCAGTTTCGTTCCCGTCCCCCCAGATACGCAGTATTTT.

In regard to this clone: At one end the junction does not follow the germline gene, possibly because of a read error. This chain joins TRBV18 and TRBJ1-2; D is unclear. CDR3 length: 13 amino acids. The V gene's germline CDR1 is KGHSH and CDR2 LQKENI. This chain's CDR3 is CASSPPAADVRVF. The CDR3 bases are TGTGCCAGCTCACCACCTGCCGCGGACGTGCGGGTCTTC.

This clone was recorded once. The V call is TRBV6-5, the J call TRBJ2-2; maybe TRBD2 (5 bases). CDR3 length: 14 residues. In germline, CDR1 is MNHEY, CDR2 SVGAGI. V was trimmed by 5 bases and J by 3 bases, leaving 10 bases between them. The CDR3 sequence is CASSIRTYTGELFF. The CDR3 DNA is TGTGCCAGCAGTATACGGACTTACACCGGGGAGCTGTTTTTT.

V and J are TRBV7-9 and TRBJ1-1; TRBD1 might be the D (6 bases). Per the germline V gene, CDR1 is SEHNR and CDR2 is FQNEAQ (reference sequence). This CDR3 has 13 amino acids. The germline V and J ends were trimmed by 2 bases and 7 bases, with 11 bases remaining between them. The CDR3 spells CASSLTGQDEAFF. CDR3 DNA sequence: TGTGCCAGCAGCTTAACAGGGCAAGATGAAGCTTTCTTT.

V gene TRBV9 combines with J gene TRBJ1-4; a possible D gene is TRBD1 (5 bases). The CDR3 length is 15 residues. In germline, CDR1 is SGDLS, CDR2 YYNGEE. V was clipped by 2 bases and J by 3 bases, with 11 bases between them. CDR3 region: CASSVGPGANEKLFF. For the CDR3, the DNA is TGTGCCAGCAGCGTGGGGCCAGGAGCTAATGAAAAACTGTTTTTT.

This clone came up a few times. This chain joins TRBV30 and TRBJ2-5; TRBD2 might be the D (5 bases). The CDR3 extends over 13 amino acids. Trimming shortened V by 2 bases and J by 5 bases, and 12 bases separated the two germline ends. The germline CDR1 and CDR2 sequences are GTSNPN and SVGIG (reference sequence). As DNA, the CDR3 is TGTGCCTGGAGTCGGGCTAGCAGGGAGACCCAGTACTTC. Residues: CAWSRASRETQYF.